Listed below are T cell receptor beta chains from one sample, sequenced in a study of regulatory T cells in long-lasting Graves disease. TCRdb used MiXCR to reprocess the multiplex PCR reads, holding one entry per CDR3 protein. The repertoire has fewer than 350,000 distinct CDR3 sequences, about a sixth of them found once; the top ten carry about 38%. This sample comprised peripheral blood mononuclear cells (PBMCs), obtained at new diagnosis, from a patient treated with antithyroid drugs. Every receptor here comes from a female donor with Graves disease. Each CDR3 is given without its conserved first and last residue.

V gene	J gene	CDR3 protein
TRBV18	TRBJ2-1	ASSPRTSGTNEQF
TRBV13	TRBJ2-5	ASSPASGRWYQETQY
TRBV19	TRBJ2-5	ASTPGGLLETQY
TRBV10-2	TRBJ2-7	ASRLDYEQY
TRBV30	TRBJ2-7	AWSTGGLERY
TRBV5-1	TRBJ2-4	ASSLTGLTGAKNIQY
TRBV5-1	TRBJ1-1	ASSLVGDMNTEAF
TRBV29-1	TRBJ2-5	SVGLAGVVETQY
TRBV28	TRBJ2-5	ASSLTSLTQETQY
TRBV5-1	TRBJ1-1	ASGLDTPVSNTEAF
TRBV12-3/TRBV12-4	TRBJ2-5	ASSYRGSRETQY
TRBV5-1	TRBJ2-1	ASSSLGVTYNEQF
TRBV11-3	TRBJ2-3	TGSLGLHGSTDTQY
TRBV11-1	TRBJ2-7	ASALGLAGEQY
TRBV25-1	TRBJ2-5	ASSEYQETQY
TRBV28	TRBJ1-4	ASSLGGGAQF
TRBV12-3/TRBV12-4	TRBJ1-4	ASSLVGNEKLF
TRBV5-1	TRBJ2-7	ASSLGATAGAYEQY
TRBV4-1	TRBJ2-1	ASSHLKGGGLVMYEQF
TRBV28	TRBJ2-1	ASSLKGRGSEQF
TRBV12-3/TRBV12-4	TRBJ1-3	ASSLTGASGNTIY
TRBV6-2/TRBV6-3	TRBJ2-5	ASSSLGNQETQY
TRBV27	TRBJ2-1	ASSPPGLAGPYNEQF
TRBV19	TRBJ2-1	ASSTTSGSGNEQF
TRBV11-3	TRBJ2-7	ASSSLDGERALEQY
TRBV7-6	TRBJ2-7	ASSLAGPRGPTYEQY
TRBV5-1	TRBJ1-2	ASSLEGARGYT
TRBV20-1	TRBJ2-7	SARSDSSYEQY
TRBV2	TRBJ1-2	ASSQMDGNYGYT
TRBV19	TRBJ2-3	ASRDRGLLTDTQY
TRBV20-1	TRBJ1-5	SARGGNQPQH
TRBV12-3/TRBV12-4	TRBJ2-3	ASQIGYTQY
TRBV30	TRBJ2-1	AWNIAGGDHVEQF
TRBV12-3/TRBV12-4	TRBJ2-3	ASKVTDTQY
TRBV9	TRBJ2-1	ASSRASGSDEQF
TRBV19	TRBJ1-5	ASSIRPGGRSNQPQH
TRBV12-3/TRBV12-4	TRBJ2-7	ASSREGLHEQY
TRBV7-8	TRBJ1-1	ASSLPSVASSEAF
TRBV7-9	TRBJ2-7	ASSFEETSDYEQY
TRBV12-3/TRBV12-4	TRBJ2-7	ASSSHRGLYEQY
TRBV27	TRBJ2-2	ASSPLTGGMDTGELF
TRBV30	TRBJ2-3	AWSTGGPTDTQY
TRBV2	TRBJ1-1	ASSGGGEQTEAF
TRBV11-2	TRBJ1-1	ASSMTGAKTEAF
TRBV5-1	TRBJ2-5	ASSLTWNQETQY
TRBV5-1	TRBJ2-3	ASKAGGRADTQY
TRBV6-1	TRBJ1-1	ASSPGAAEAF
TRBV3-1	TRBJ2-1	ASSQVWRDGTPYNEQF
TRBV12-3/TRBV12-4	TRBJ2-3	ASSPRDFDTDTQY
TRBV9	TRBJ1-2	ASSEADNYGYT
TRBV19	TRBJ2-1	ASRPDRGGYNEQF
TRBV7-3	TRBJ2-1	ASSGPEARNYNEQF
TRBV15	TRBJ2-7	ATSRRHSSGGTYEQY
TRBV5-1	TRBJ2-1	ASSYLPAGGYNEQF
TRBV3-1	TRBJ2-1	AVTQGLAGINEQF
TRBV30	TRBJ2-3	AWSRRQVAGGTDTQY
TRBV19	TRBJ2-4	ASSMLMDLAKNIQY
TRBV11-3	TRBJ2-1	ASSSPLAGGYVFSNEQF
TRBV27	TRBJ1-1	ASSLDSNRGLDTEAF